This is a list of T cell receptor beta chains from one sample in a study of regulatory T cells in long-lasting Graves disease. TCRdb re-analysed the multiplex PCR reads in MiXCR, keeping a single row per CDR3 protein. The data hold roughly 430,000 distinct CDR3 sequences, with roughly a fifth observed a single time. Here the sequenced sample was peripheral blood mononuclear cells (PBMCs), taken when the disease was refractory, from a patient treated with antithyroid drugs. The origin of the receptors is a female donor with Graves disease. Each CDR3 is given with its conserved first and last residue. D genes are given only for firm matches. Expanded clones are given a class, and other clones once, few, many or no size at all.

CDR3 DNA | CDR3 protein | V gene | clone size | J gene | D gene
TGCGCCAGCAGCCTGGGGGTAGCGGGAGTATCCTACGAGCAGTACTTC | CASSLGVAGVSYEQYF | TRBV5-1 | - | TRBJ2-7 | TRBD2
TGTGCCGGGGGGGGTGGCACTGAAGCTTTCTTT | CAGGGGTEAFF | TRBV6-1 | few | TRBJ1-1 | -
TGTGCCAGCAGTGAACCTCTGGTCAGCTACGAGCAGTACTTC | CASSEPLVSYEQYF | TRBV6-1 | many | TRBJ2-7 | -
TGTGCCAGCAGTAGGGACGGCCTGGGAAACACCATATATTTT | CASSRDGLGNTIYF | TRBV28 | many | TRBJ1-3 | -
TGTGCCAGTAGTCCGGGACAGGCGATCCAAGAGACCCAGTACTTC | CASSPGQAIQETQYF | TRBV19 | many | TRBJ2-5 | TRBD1
TGTGCCAGCGAACCAGGGGAGACGGGAGAGACCCAGTACTTC | CASEPGETGETQYF | TRBV28 | many | TRBJ2-5 | -
TGTGCCACCAGTAAAACGGGACTAGCAACAGAGACCCAGTACTTC | CATSKTGLATETQYF | TRBV24-1 | - | TRBJ2-5 | TRBD2
TGCAGTGCTAGAAACAGGGGAACCAACGGGCAGTACTTC | CSARNRGTNGQYF | TRBV20-1 | - | TRBJ2-7 | TRBD1
TGTGCCAGCAGCGTAGTACAGGGGCGTATCACCGGGGAGCTGTTTTTT | CASSVVQGRITGELFF | TRBV9 | few | TRBJ2-2 | TRBD1
TGTGCCAGCAGCAACGGACTAGCGGCTCTCTACGAGCAGTACTTC | CASSNGLAALYEQYF | TRBV3-1 | - | TRBJ2-7 | TRBD2
TGTGCCAGCAGCTTAGGGCTAAAGATGAACACTGAAGCTTTCTTT | CASSLGLKMNTEAFF | TRBV7-9 | many | TRBJ1-1 | -
TGTGCCAGTAGTATCGCCAGGGGGCTAATGGGGGAGCTGTTTTTT | CASSIARGLMGELFF | TRBV19 | many | TRBJ2-2 | TRBD1
TGTGCCCTTTTCCGTTCCTCCGGACAGGGAGGATATGGCTACACCTTC | CALFRSSGQGGYGYTF | TRBV6-1 | many | TRBJ1-2 | TRBD1
TGTGCCACCAGGACAGGGGCTGAAAAACTGTTTTTT | CATRTGAEKLFF | TRBV15 | - | TRBJ1-4 | TRBD1
TGCAGTGCTAGACATGACAGGGGGGAGACCCAGTACTTC | CSARHDRGETQYF | TRBV20-1 | few | TRBJ2-5 | TRBD1
TGCAGTGCTGGACTAGCGGGAGGGTCCTCCTACGAGCAGTACTTC | CSAGLAGGSSYEQYF | TRBV20-1 | - | TRBJ2-7 | TRBD2
TGTGCCAGCACCGACGGCGGGAGATACGAGCAGTACTTC | CASTDGGRYEQYF | TRBV2 | many | TRBJ2-7 | TRBD2
TGTGCCAGCAGTTTGGTAGGACAGGGGCCGGGTACTGAAGCTTTCTTT | CASSLVGQGPGTEAFF | TRBV28 | many | TRBJ1-1 | TRBD1
TGTGCCAGCAGCAGAGACTGGGGCACCGGGGAGCTGTTTTTT | CASSRDWGTGELFF | TRBV6-1 | many | TRBJ2-2 | -
TGTGCCAGTAGAGACGGGGACCTCGACACCGGGGAGCTGTTTTTT | CASRDGDLDTGELFF | TRBV19 | - | TRBJ2-2 | -
TGTGCCAGCAGTTTTACGGGAGTATTAGCCGAGCAGTACTTC | CASSFTGVLAEQYF | TRBV27 | few | TRBJ2-7 | -
TGTGCCAGCAGTCAGTTCCTGGGGTTGGATGGCTACACCTTC | CASSQFLGLDGYTF | TRBV6-1 | many | TRBJ1-2 | -
TGTGCCTGGAGTGTAAAGTCAGGGGTTCCCTACGAGCAGTACTTC | CAWSVKSGVPYEQYF | TRBV30 | - | TRBJ2-7 | -
TGTGCCAGCAGCCTCGACAACCAGTACCAAGAGACCCAGTACTTC | CASSLDNQYQETQYF | TRBV5-6 | - | TRBJ2-5 | -
TGTGCCACCAGCAGAGAGGTCATCTCTGGAAACACCATATATTTT | CATSREVISGNTIYF | TRBV15 | few | TRBJ1-3 | -
TGTGCCAGCAGTCGGAGACAGGGGGTTGAAGCTTTCTTT | CASSRRQGVEAFF | TRBV13 | - | TRBJ1-1 | TRBD1